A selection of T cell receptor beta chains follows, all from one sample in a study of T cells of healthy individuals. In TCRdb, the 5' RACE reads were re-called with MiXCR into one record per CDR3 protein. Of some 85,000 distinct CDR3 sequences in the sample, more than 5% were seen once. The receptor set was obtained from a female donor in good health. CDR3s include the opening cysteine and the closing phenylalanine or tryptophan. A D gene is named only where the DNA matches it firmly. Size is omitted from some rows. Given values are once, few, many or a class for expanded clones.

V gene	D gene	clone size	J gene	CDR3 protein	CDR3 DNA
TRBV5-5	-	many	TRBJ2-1	CASSFRPPGEQFF	TGTGCCAGCAGCTTCCGTCCACCCGGTGAGCAGTTCTTC
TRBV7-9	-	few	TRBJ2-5	CASSHQERRETQYF	TGTGCCAGCAGCCACCAGGAGAGACGAGAGACCCAGTACTTC
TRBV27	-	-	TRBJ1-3	CASSLGSGNTIYF	TGTGCCAGCAGTTTAGGTTCTGGAAACACCATATATTTT
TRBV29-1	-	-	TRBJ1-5	CSVSEGRQPQHF	TGCAGCGTTTCCGAAGGTCGTCAGCCCCAGCATTTT
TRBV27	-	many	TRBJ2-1	CASSLYRDLSYNEQFF	TGTGCCAGCAGTTTATACAGGGACCTTTCCTACAATGAGCAGTTCTTC
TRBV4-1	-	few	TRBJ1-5	CASSQDTEQPQHF	TGCGCCAGCAGCCAAGATACAGAGCAGCCCCAGCATTTT
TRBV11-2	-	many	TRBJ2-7	CASSQKGLASPEQYF	TGTGCCAGCAGCCAAAAAGGGCTAGCATCCCCCGAGCAGTACTTC
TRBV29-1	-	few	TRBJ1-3	CSVAWGKGNTIYF	TGCAGCGTTGCTTGGGGCAAGGGAAACACCATATATTTT
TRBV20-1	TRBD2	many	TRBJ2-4	CSARVETSGSSKNIQYF	TGCAGTGCTAGAGTGGAGACTAGCGGGAGCTCCAAAAACATTCAGTACTTC
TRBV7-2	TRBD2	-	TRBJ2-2	CASSVGLAGVAGELFF	TGTGCCAGCAGCGTGGGACTAGCGGGAGTAGCCGGGGAGCTGTTTTTT
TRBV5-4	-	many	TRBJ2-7	CASSLDQGLSYEQYF	TGTGCCAGCAGCTTGGATCAGGGCCTATCCTACGAGCAGTACTTC